This T cell receptor beta chain originates from a study of OX40 agonist ivuxolimab in advanced cancers. Study-level information: The patients' treatment was ivuxolimab, an agonistic anti-OX40 (CD134) antibody.

Autoimmune disease history or systemic immunosuppression barred patients. Here immunoSEQ multiplex PCR was the method, and the copy in TCRdb shows in-frame clones only, minus some. This sample has fewer than 55,000 clones, with 75% to 85% found just once. Note on this clone: Its antigen is not identified.

Notes on the study in general: Not determined was the antigen specificity of the expanded peripheral T cells.

Germline CDR1 reads MNHEY; CDR2 reads SVGAGI. The V and J ends lost 6 bases and 6 bases respectively, with 12 bases between them. There are 12 residues in the CDR3. The chain is built from TRBV6-5 and TRBJ2-7; the D gene is possibly TRBD2 (7 bases). The clonotype was recovered from an adult with an advanced solid tumor such as melanoma, head and neck, liver or kidney cancer. Sequenced material: CD4+ or CD8+ T cells sorted from blood, taken in a trial of the OX40 agonist ivuxolimab. CDR3 DNA: TGTGCCAGCAGCCGGGGGGCGCTCGAGCAGTACTTC. This encodes CASSRGALEQYF.